This T cell receptor beta chain came from a study of spatial heterogeneity in lung cancer. Study-wide background: Across the raw uncorrected reads, a unique TCR and UMI combination was observed, on average, more than ten times.

Germline trimming cut 5 bases from V and 5 bases from J; bases unmatched to any gene: 7. Germline values: CDR1 SQVTM, CDR2 ANQGSEA. This CDR3 has 13 amino acids. TCRdb reprocessed the 5' RACE reads via MiXCR and lists one record per CDR3 protein. Of fewer than 3,000 distinct CDR3 sequences listed, 7.9% are singletons. Time point denoted: sample taken at primary tumor resection. Patients with untreated early-stage non-small cell lung cancer, numbering more than 55, were the donors. Material for sequencing was whole RNA from tumor, nontumor lung or frozen PBMC, left unsorted. Only a few counts were recorded for this clonotype.

The material was normal lung tissue next to the tumor, obtained at surgery. The V and J genes are TRBV29-1 and TRBJ2-7, with 9 positions matching TRBD1. This TCR came from a male donor with early-stage non-small cell lung cancer. This CDR3 is CSVPGTGTHEQYF. CDR3 in DNA: TGCAGCGTTCCCGGGACAGGGACCCACGAGCAGTACTTC.